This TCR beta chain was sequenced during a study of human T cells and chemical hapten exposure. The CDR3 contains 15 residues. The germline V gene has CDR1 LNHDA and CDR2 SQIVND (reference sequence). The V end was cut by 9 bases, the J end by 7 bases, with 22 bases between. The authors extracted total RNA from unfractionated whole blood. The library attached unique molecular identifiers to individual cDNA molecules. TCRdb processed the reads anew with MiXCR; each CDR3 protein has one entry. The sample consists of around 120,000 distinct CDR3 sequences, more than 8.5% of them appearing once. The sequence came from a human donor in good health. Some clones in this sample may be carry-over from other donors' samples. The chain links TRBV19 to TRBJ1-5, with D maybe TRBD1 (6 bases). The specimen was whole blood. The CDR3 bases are TGTGCCAGCCTAGAGACAGGTGCCTCATGGCAGCCCCAGCATTTT. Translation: CASLETGASWQPQHF.